The rows below give T cell receptor beta chains drawn from one sample of a study of T-cell memory formation after mild COVID-19. TCRdb used MiXCR to reprocess the 5' RACE reads, holding one entry per CDR3 protein. The sample records 250,000 to 300,000 distinct CDR3 sequences, about 16% being singletons. The sequenced sample consisted of PBMCs or a T cell subset sorted from them (not recorded which). Receptors originate from a man between 18 and 35 years old who had mild COVID-19 (a few samples of this study predate the infection). Cell type and time point are not known. CDR3s include the opening cysteine and the closing phenylalanine or tryptophan. Each record gives: clone size, J gene, V gene, D gene, CDR3 protein, CDR3 DNA. A D gene is named only where the DNA matches it firmly. The size entry is marked missing in some rows and otherwise reads once, few, many or a size class.

clone size: NA; J gene: TRBJ2-5; V gene: TRBV20-1; D gene: TRBD2; CDR3 protein: CSARTPSPAGETQYF; CDR3 DNA: TGCAGTGCTAGGACGCCGTCACCAGCGGGGGAGACCCAGTACTTC
clone size: few; J gene: TRBJ2-1; V gene: TRBV15; D gene: NA; CDR3 protein: CATSGGPLNEQFF; CDR3 DNA: TGTGCCACCAGCGGGGGCCCCCTGAATGAGCAGTTCTTC
clone size: NA; J gene: TRBJ1-1; V gene: TRBV7-2; D gene: NA; CDR3 protein: CASSTAGVTEAFF; CDR3 DNA: TGTGCCAGCAGCACGGCAGGGGTCACTGAAGCTTTCTTT
clone size: few; J gene: TRBJ1-2; V gene: TRBV11-2; D gene: TRBD1; CDR3 protein: CASSPERDRGHLAF; CDR3 DNA: TGTGCCAGCAGCCCGGAGCGGGACAGGGGCCACCTAGCCTTC
clone size: few; J gene: TRBJ1-1; V gene: TRBV6-1; D gene: TRBD1; CDR3 protein: CASKAGVQGGEAFF; CDR3 DNA: TGTGCCAGCAAGGCCGGGGTACAGGGGGGTGAAGCTTTCTTT
clone size: NA; J gene: TRBJ2-7; V gene: TRBV27; D gene: TRBD1; CDR3 protein: CASSLPGTAPSYEQYF; CDR3 DNA: TGTGCCAGCAGTTTGCCGGGGACAGCCCCCTCCTACGAGCAGTACTTC
clone size: many; J gene: TRBJ1-2; V gene: TRBV7-2; D gene: NA; CDR3 protein: CASSLESGYTGYTF; CDR3 DNA: TGTGCCAGCAGCTTAGAATCGGGGTATACTGGCTACACCTTC
clone size: NA; J gene: TRBJ1-2; V gene: TRBV19; D gene: NA; CDR3 protein: CASFTYSGMFGYTF; CDR3 DNA: TGTGCCAGTTTCACGTATTCGGGGATGTTCGGCTACACCTTC
clone size: NA; J gene: TRBJ2-1; V gene: TRBV7-8; D gene: TRBD2; CDR3 protein: CASSYGGATYNEQFF; CDR3 DNA: TGTGCCAGCAGTTACGGGGGGGCAACCTACAATGAGCAGTTCTTC
clone size: NA; J gene: TRBJ2-7; V gene: TRBV29-1; D gene: NA; CDR3 protein: CSVGYPYEQYF; CDR3 DNA: TGCAGCGTAGGGTATCCCTACGAGCAGTACTTC